The clone carrying this TCR beta chain was observed a handful of times. This sample was taken from a study of T cells in localized non-small cell lung cancer. The germline gives CDR1 MNHEY, CDR2 SMNVEV (reference sequence). The J segment lost 5 bases and the V segment lost 0 bases, leaving 9 bases of the junction unmatched. This CDR3 is 16 amino acids long. TCRdb's table, derived via immunoSEQ multiplex PCR, lists solely in-frame clones and lacks some. The table lists about 10,000 clones, roughly 91% of them singletons. Sequences were derived from peripheral blood, sampled before any cancer treatment. The sequence was collected from a male donor older than 55 with stage III squamous cell lung carcinoma. The chain carries TRBV27 and TRBJ2-5, with 7 bases aligning to TRBD1. This CDR3 is CASSLSTGAAGETQYF. The CDR3 nucleotides are TGTGCCAGCAGTTTATCCACAGGGGCCGCCGGCGAGACCCAGTACTTC.